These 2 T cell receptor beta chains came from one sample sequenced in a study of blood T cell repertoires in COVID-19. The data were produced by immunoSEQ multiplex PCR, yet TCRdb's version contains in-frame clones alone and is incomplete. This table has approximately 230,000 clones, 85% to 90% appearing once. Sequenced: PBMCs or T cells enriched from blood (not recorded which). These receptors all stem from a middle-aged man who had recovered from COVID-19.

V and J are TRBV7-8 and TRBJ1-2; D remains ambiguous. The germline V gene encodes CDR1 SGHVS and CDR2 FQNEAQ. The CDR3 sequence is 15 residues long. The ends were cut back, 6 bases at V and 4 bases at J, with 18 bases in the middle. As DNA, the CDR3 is TGTGCCAGCAGTTACCGGGAGCGTTCCGGCTATGGCTACACCTTC. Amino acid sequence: CASSYRERSGYGYTF.

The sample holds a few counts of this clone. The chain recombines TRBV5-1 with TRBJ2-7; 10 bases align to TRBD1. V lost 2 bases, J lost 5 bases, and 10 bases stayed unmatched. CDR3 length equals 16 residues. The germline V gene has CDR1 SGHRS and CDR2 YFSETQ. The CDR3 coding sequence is TGCGCCAGCAGCTTAGCGCCGGGACAGGGGCGAGACGAGCAGTACTTC. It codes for CASSLAPGQGRDEQYF.